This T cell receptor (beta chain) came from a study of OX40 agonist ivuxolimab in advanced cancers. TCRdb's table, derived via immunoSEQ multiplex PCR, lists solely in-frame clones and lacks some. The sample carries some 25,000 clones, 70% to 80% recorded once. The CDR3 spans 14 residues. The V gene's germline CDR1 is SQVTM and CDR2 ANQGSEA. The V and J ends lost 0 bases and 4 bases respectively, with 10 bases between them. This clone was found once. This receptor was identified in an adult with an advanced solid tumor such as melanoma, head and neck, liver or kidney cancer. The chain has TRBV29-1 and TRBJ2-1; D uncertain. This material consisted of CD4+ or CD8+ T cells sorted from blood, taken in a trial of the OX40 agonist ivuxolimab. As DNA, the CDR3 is TGCAGCGTTGAAGATTTCCGGAAATACAATGAGCAGTTCTTC. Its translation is CSVEDFRKYNEQFF.